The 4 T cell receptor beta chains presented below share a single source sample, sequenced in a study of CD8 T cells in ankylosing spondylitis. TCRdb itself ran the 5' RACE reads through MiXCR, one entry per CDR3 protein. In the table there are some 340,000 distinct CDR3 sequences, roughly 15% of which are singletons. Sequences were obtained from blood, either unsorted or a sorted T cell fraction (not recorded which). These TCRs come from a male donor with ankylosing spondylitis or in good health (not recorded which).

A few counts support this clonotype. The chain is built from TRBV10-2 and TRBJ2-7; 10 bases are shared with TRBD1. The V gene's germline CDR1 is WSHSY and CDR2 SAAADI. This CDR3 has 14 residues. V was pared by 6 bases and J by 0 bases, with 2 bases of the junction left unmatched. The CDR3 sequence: CASSGTGVSYEQYF. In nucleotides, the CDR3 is TGCGCCAGCAGCGGGACAGGGGTCTCCTACGAGCAGTACTTC.

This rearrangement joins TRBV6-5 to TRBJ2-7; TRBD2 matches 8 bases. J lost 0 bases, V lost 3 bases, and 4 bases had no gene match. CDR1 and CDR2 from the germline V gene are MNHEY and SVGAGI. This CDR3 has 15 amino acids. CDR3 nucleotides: TGTGCCAGCAGTTATAGAGCGGGGGCCTCCTACGAGCAGTACTTC. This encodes CASSYRAGASYEQYF.

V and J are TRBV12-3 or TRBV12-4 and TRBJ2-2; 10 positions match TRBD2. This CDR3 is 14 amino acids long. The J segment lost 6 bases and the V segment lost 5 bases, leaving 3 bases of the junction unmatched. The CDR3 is CASSPSGGAGELFF. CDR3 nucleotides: TGTGCCAGCAGTCCCAGCGGGGGGGCCGGGGAGCTGTTTTTT.

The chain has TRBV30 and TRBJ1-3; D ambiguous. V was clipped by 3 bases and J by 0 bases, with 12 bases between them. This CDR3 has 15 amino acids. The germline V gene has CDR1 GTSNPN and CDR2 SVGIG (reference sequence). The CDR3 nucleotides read TGTGCCTGGAGCCGACTTGGTGCCTCTGGAAACACCATATATTTT. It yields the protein CAWSRLGASGNTIYF.